This TCR beta chain was retrieved from a study of cytomegalovirus exposure and HLA in healthy donors. General study results and limits: Reportedly, cytomegalovirus status was diagnosed with high sensitivity and specificity. Rare TCR sequences predominated, though certain public TCRs were found in many donors. The study labeled more than 150 TCR beta chains cytomegalovirus-associated.

The method was immunoSEQ multiplex PCR; TCRdb's version includes in-frame clones alone and lacks a portion of them. The repertoire consists of 56,000 or so clones, with 93% occurring once and the leading ten covering approximately 1.7%. The V gene lost 3 bases and the J gene lost 0 bases, with 12 bases spanning the gap. Germline V CDR1 and CDR2: LNHDA, SQIVND (reference sequence). CDR3 length: 17 residues. About this clone: What it binds is unknown.

The chain is built from TRBV19 and TRBJ2-6; D not certain. This clonotype was obtained from a woman between 18 and 29 years old in good health and CMV-seropositive. Sequences were obtained from PBMCs. CDR3 region: CASSIPRVGSGANVLTF. For the CDR3, the DNA is TGTGCCAGTAGTATTCCCCGGGTAGGCTCTGGGGCCAACGTCCTGACTTTC.